A single sample is the source of the 14 T cell receptor beta chains below, sequenced in a study of beta chain features in type 1 diabetes. Findings and caveats of the study: A moderate, significant TCRB CDR3 shortening appeared in type 1 diabetes across four CD4+ subsets.

Of the isolated RNA, all was reverse transcribed, and so the sequenced material was expressed TCRB transcripts. Using immunoSEQ multiplex PCR, the repertoire was profiled, and TCRdb retains in-frame clones only, with some absent. The repertoire holds over 300,000 clones, with about a tenth as singletons. Their antigens are not known. Sequencing was performed on central memory CD4+ T cells from blood. The receptors come from a young man with type 1 diabetes.

This clone was seen a handful of times. V gene TRBV6-6 combines with J gene TRBJ1-2; TRBD1 agrees at 8 bases. The CDR3 runs 15 residues. Germline V gene data show CDR1 as MNHNY and CDR2 as SVGAGI (reference sequence). With 2 bases clipped from V and 3 bases from J, the junction kept 5 bases outside the gene matches. In DNA form, the CDR3 reads TGTGCCAGCAGTTACCCGACAGGGGAGGACTATGGCTACACCTTC. Encoded protein: CASSYPTGEDYGYTF.

This clone has a handful of counts. The chain couples TRBV28 to TRBJ1-5; 10 nucleotides line up with TRBD1. The CDR3 extends over 16 amino acids. Germline CDR1 reads MDHEN; CDR2 reads SYDVKM. V lost 6 bases to trimming and J lost 7 bases; unmatched junction nucleotides: 12. The CDR3 is CASRPRSGTGDQPQHF. DNA of the CDR3: TGTGCCAGCAGGCCAAGGTCGGGGACAGGGGACCAGCCCCAGCATTTT.

This rearrangement joins TRBV10-3 to TRBJ2-3, with a weak D call TRBD2 (6 bases). Germline CDR1 and CDR2: ENHRY and SYGVKD. Trimming removed 2 bases from V and 5 bases from J, with 17 bases in between. The CDR3 has 16 residues. The CDR3 DNA reads as TGTGCCATCAGTGAGCCGAAAGCGGGTTCGGGAGATACGCAGTATTTT. Its translation: CAISEPKAGSGDTQYF.

This rearrangement joins TRBV7-9 to TRBJ2-4, with D tentatively TRBD2 (6 bases). The V end was cut by 1 base, the J end by 4 bases, with 17 bases between. The CDR3 covers 17 residues. In germline, CDR1 is SEHNR, CDR2 FQNEAQ (reference sequence). The CDR3 DNA reads TGTGCCAGCAGCTTAGACTGGGGAGGAGATCCGAAAAACATTCAGTACTTC. Protein product: CASSLDWGGDPKNIQYF.

This rearrangement joins TRBV9 to TRBJ2-1, with D possibly called TRBD1 or TRBD2 (5 bases each). This CDR3 is built from 16 residues. The V gene's germline CDR1 is SGDLS and CDR2 YYNGEE. The V gene lost 4 bases and the J gene lost 3 bases, with 17 bases spanning the gap. The CDR3 nucleotides are TGTGCCAGCAGCTCAGGTAGAGGGACGATCTACAATGAGCAGTTCTTC. This translates into CASSSGRGTIYNEQFF.

This clone was detected once. The chain employs TRBV6-5 and TRBJ1-1; D not resolved. Trimming removed 0 bases from V and 9 bases from J, with 17 bases in between. The CDR3 covers 15 residues. Germline V lookup: CDR1 MNHEY, CDR2 SVGAGI. CDR3 nucleotide sequence: TGTGCCAGCAGTTACTCGTTCATAGCCACAAACCAAGCTTTCTTT. Amino acid sequence: CASSYSFIATNQAFF.

V gene TRBV20-1 combines with J gene TRBJ2-7; D gene ambiguous. The V and J ends lost 5 bases and 4 bases respectively, with 6 bases between them. This CDR3 comprises 10 residues. Germline assignment: CDR1 DFQATT and CDR2 SNEGSKA (reference sequence). The CDR3 loop is CSALKYEQYF. The CDR3 nucleotides read TGCAGTGCTCTTAAGTACGAGCAGTACTTC.

The table lists this clone with a few counts. In nucleotides, the CDR3 is TGTGCCAGCAGCCCACAAGCCGCCTACGAGCAGTACTTC. Translated, it gives CASSPQAAYEQYF. The rearrangement uses TRBV7-2 and TRBJ2-7; no clear D. The V gene lost 5 bases and the J gene lost 2 bases, with 10 bases spanning the gap. The CDR3 covers 13 residues. Germline-derived CDR1 and CDR2 are SGHTA and FQGNSA.

This clone has just a few counts. The chain links TRBV11-2 to TRBJ2-5; D tentatively fits TRBD1 or TRBD2 (5 bases each). The V gene lost 3 bases and the J gene lost 1 base, with 12 bases spanning the gap. There are 15 residues in the CDR3. Germline CDR1 is SGHAT and CDR2 is FQNNGV. This CDR3 is CASSFAWGFQETQYF. In DNA form, the CDR3 reads TGTGCCAGCAGCTTCGCATGGGGGTTCCAAGAGACCCAGTACTTC.

This clone has more than one count but fewer than ten. The chain joins TRBV9 to TRBJ2-7; 8 bases align to TRBD1. The CDR3 is made up of 15 amino acids. V lost 4 bases to trimming and J lost 1 base; unmatched junction nucleotides: 7. Per the germline V gene, CDR1 is SGDLS and CDR2 is YYNGEE. The CDR3 loop reads CASSPRQGSSYEQYF. The CDR3 DNA reads as TGTGCCAGCAGCCCCCGACAGGGGAGTTCCTACGAGCAGTACTTC.

In its sample, this clone was seen a few times. V and J are TRBV5-1 and TRBJ2-2; possible D gene TRBD1, 5 bases. Trimming left V 0 bases short and J 3 bases short, with 6 bases between. Per germline, CDR1 SGHRS and CDR2 YFSETQ. The length of the CDR3 is 14 residues. CDR3 in DNA: TGCGCCAGCAGCTTGGAAGGGGACACCGGGGAGCTGTTTTTT. Amino acid sequence: CASSLEGDTGELFF.

This clone was seen a handful of times. This likely traces to a read error, being one base from a far larger clone. V is TRBV7-2 and J is TRBJ2-7, with D perhaps matching TRBD1 (6 bases). CDR3 size: 13 residues. V lost 1 base to trimming and J lost 2 bases, with 6 bases between them. CDR1 and CDR2 from the germline V gene are SGHTA and FQGNSA. The CDR3 region is CASSLGTAYEQYF. The CDR3 nucleotides are TGTGCCAGCAGCTTAGGGACAGCCTACGAGCAGTACTTC.

The rearrangement joins TRBV5-1 to TRBJ2-5; 12 bases map to TRBD2. Germline loops: CDR1 SGHRS, CDR2 YFSETQ. CDR3 length equals 17 residues. V shed 3 bases, J shed 5 bases, and the junction held 11 bases outside the gene matches. The chain's CDR3 is CASSSGLAGRLGETQYF. DNA of the CDR3: TGCGCCAGCAGCTCCGGACTAGCGGGGCGCCTAGGGGAGACCCAGTACTTC.

In this sample, this clone turned up a few times. The rearrangement uses TRBV5-4 and TRBJ1-2; the match to TRBD1 covers 9 bases. V dropped 0 bases and J dropped 5; count of bases not matched to a gene: 8. The CDR3 extends over 16 amino acids. Germline V CDR1 and CDR2: SGHNT, YYREEE (reference sequence). The CDR3 coding sequence is TGTGCCAGCAGCTTGGGGGGGGACAGGGATCGGTATGGCTACACCTTC. Translating it yields CASSLGGDRDRYGYTF.